The 17 T cell receptor beta chains below all came from one sample that was sequenced in a study of blood T cell repertoires in COVID-19. The data were produced by immunoSEQ multiplex PCR, yet TCRdb's version contains in-frame clones alone and is incomplete. This repertoire shows some 490,000 clones, approximately 86% found once; its top ten account for approximately 8%. Sequencing was done on a sample of PBMCs or T cells enriched from blood (not recorded which). These receptors were obtained from a woman in her sixties who had recovered from COVID-19.

CDR3 coding DNA: TGTGCCAGCAGTTCGCGACTGGGGACAAGCTCCTATAATTCACCCCTCCACTTT. Translated: CASSSRLGTSSYNSPLHF. The chain links TRBV7-2 to TRBJ1-6; a possible D gene is TRBD1 (6 bases). V lost 6 bases and J lost 0, with 18 bases in between. From germline, CDR1 is SGHTA and CDR2 FQGNSA. The CDR3 loop spans 18 amino acids.

This clone was detected once. The chain has TRBV5-1 and TRBJ2-1, with D perhaps matching TRBD1 (6 bases). The CDR3 has 15 residues. Per germline, CDR1 SGHRS and CDR2 YFSETQ. V was clipped by 4 bases and J by 5 bases, with 16 bases between them. The CDR3 region is CASSLVEGQNNEQFF. CDR3 DNA sequence: TGCGCCAGCAGCCTGGTCGAAGGACAGAACAATGAGCAGTTCTTC.

V gene TRBV6-4 combines with J gene TRBJ2-3; D gene unclear. Between the trimmed V and J ends, which lost 7 bases and 4 bases, there was a span of 18 bases. Germline V CDR1 and CDR2: MRHNA, SNTAGT. The CDR3 runs 15 residues. The CDR3 region is CASKASHDGADTQYF. The CDR3 DNA is TGTGCCAGCAAAGCGTCGCACGACGGAGCAGATACGCAGTATTTT.

The chain recombines TRBV3-1 (or the pseudogene TRBV3-2) with TRBJ1-3; TRBD1 matches at 9 bases. The CDR3 is 16 amino acids. Germline CDR1 LGHDT, CDR2 YNNKEL (reference sequence). Unmatched junction bases numbered 4, after V lost 4 bases and J lost 0 bases. The CDR3 DNA reads as TGTGCCAGCAGCCGGACAGGGGCCAACTCTGGAAACACCATATATTTT. It specifies CASSRTGANSGNTIYF.

The chain couples TRBV19 to TRBJ1-6; 7 nucleotides agree with TRBD1. This CDR3 comprises 15 residues. The junction had 13 bases not matched to a gene; V was cut back by 7 bases and J by 10 bases. Germline-derived CDR1 and CDR2 are LNHDA and SQIVND (reference sequence). CDR3 coding DNA: TGTGCCAGTACCATCGGTAAGGGGGCCGACTCACCCCTCCACTTT. Translation gives CASTIGKGADSPLHF.

The chain recombines TRBV7-6 with TRBJ1-6, with unresolved D. Germline CDR1 and CDR2: SGHVS and FNYEAQ. With 0 bases removed from V and 10 bases from J, the gap between germline ends came to 16 bases. The CDR3 has 16 residues. The CDR3 DNA reads TGTGCCAGCAGCTTAGCGCTGACAACGTTACTCTCACCCCTCCACTTT. Its protein is CASSLALTTLLSPLHF.

The V and J genes are TRBV7-9 and TRBJ1-3; the match to TRBD1 covers 8 bases. Germline V gene data show CDR1 as SEHNR and CDR2 as FQNEAQ (reference sequence). There are 15 residues in the CDR3. With V trimmed by 5 bases and J by 4 bases, 7 bases remained unmatched. The CDR3, as DNA: TGTGCCAGCAGCCAATGGACAGGGTCAGGAAACACCATATATTTT. Protein sequence: CASSQWTGSGNTIYF.

The CDR3 DNA is TGTGCCAGCAGCTTATGGGGAGGTGATTCCAAAAACATTCAGTACTTC. Translation gives CASSLWGGDSKNIQYF. The chain is built from TRBV7-8 and TRBJ2-4, with a tentative D call TRBD2 (6 bases). Germline V gene data show CDR1 as SGHVS and CDR2 as FQNEAQ. Trimming pared 2 bases from V and 2 bases from J, leaving 13 bases between. This CDR3 is 16 amino acids long.

V gene TRBV19 combines with J gene TRBJ1-5; D perhaps matches TRBD1 (6 bases). In germline, CDR1 is LNHDA, CDR2 SQIVND (reference sequence). V gave up 4 bases and J gave up 4 bases, with 23 bases separating them. The CDR3 has 18 amino acids. The CDR3 DNA is TGTGCCAGTAGTAACGATCAGGTGATGGGGGCACGTAATCAGCCCCAGCATTTT. It translates to CASSNDQVMGARNQPQHF.

The chain joins TRBV11-3 to TRBJ1-1; D gene uncertain. Germline values: CDR1 SGHNT, CDR2 YENEEA. V dropped 5 bases and J dropped 11 bases, with 12 bases sitting between them. The CDR3 extends over 11 amino acids. The CDR3 nucleotides are TGTGCCAGCAGCCAAACACATCAGGCTTTCTTT. Translated, it gives CASSQTHQAFF.

This clone was recorded only once. The J gene is TRBJ1-6, the V gene TRBV2; no firm D call. Germline CDR1 and CDR2: SNHLY and FYNNEI. This CDR3 is built from 12 residues. V was trimmed by 7 bases and J by 6 bases, leaving 7 bases between them. CDR3 nucleotide sequence: TGTGCCAGCACTGCAGTTAATTCACCCCTCCACTTT. This sequence encodes CASTAVNSPLHF.

The chain has TRBV20-1 and TRBJ1-2; D remains ambiguous. This CDR3 spans 11 amino acids. The germline CDR1 and CDR2 sequences are DFQATT and SNEGSKA (reference sequence). The V end was cut by 1 base, the J end by 6 bases, with 6 bases between. The CDR3 sequence: CSARAVHGYTF. DNA for the CDR3: TGCAGTGCTAGAGCGGTGCATGGCTACACCTTC.

The chain combines TRBV2 with TRBJ2-1; 14 bases line up with TRBD2. V gave up 6 bases and J gave up 14 bases; unmatched junction bases: 12. The CDR3 is 15 amino acids. The V gene's germline CDR1 is SNHLY and CDR2 FYNNEI. Here the CDR3 reads CASSPGTSGGTSEFF. DNA for the CDR3: TGTGCCAGCAGCCCTGGGACTAGCGGGGGAACGAGCGAGTTCTTC.

This clone was detected only a few times. The genes are TRBV3-1 (or the pseudogene TRBV3-2) and TRBJ1-2; D may be TRBD1 (5 bases). Trimming pared 1 base from V and 7 bases from J, leaving 10 bases between. The germline CDR1 and CDR2 sequences are LGHDT and YNNKEL (reference sequence). The CDR3 sequence is 13 residues long. The CDR3 region has the DNA TGTGCCAGCAGCCAAGGGACCCAGGGTGGCTACACCTTC. As protein: CASSQGTQGGYTF.

The genes are TRBV27 and TRBJ2-1; 8 nucleotides agree with TRBD1. The V gene's germline CDR1 is MNHEY and CDR2 SMNVEV (reference sequence). The CDR3 has 14 amino acids. V dropped 6 bases and J dropped 6; count of bases not matched to a gene: 7. The CDR3 DNA follows: TGTGCCAGCAGGGATTCGGGGACAGGCAATGAGCAGTTCTTC. Amino acid sequence: CASRDSGTGNEQFF.

This chain joins TRBV7-9 and TRBJ1-6; weak D call: TRBD1 (5 bases). The V end lost 11 bases, the J end lost 5 bases, and 10 bases lay between the germline ends. Germline loops: CDR1 SEHNR, CDR2 FQNEAQ (reference sequence). The CDR3 runs 12 residues. CDR3 sequence (DNA): TGTGCCTACGGCAGGGATAATTCACCCCTCCACTTT. Translating gives CAYGRDNSPLHF.

The J gene is TRBJ2-3, the V gene TRBV4-1, with 12 bases identical to TRBD2. CDR3 size: 18 residues. After removal of 1 base from V and 3 bases from J, the junction contained 8 bases not matched to a gene. Germline CDR1 reads MGHRA; CDR2 reads YSYEKL. The CDR3 bases are TGCGCCAGCAGCCAAGTCGGGCTAGCGGGGGGGGGAACAGATACGCAGTATTTT. It codes for CASSQVGLAGGGTDTQYF.